The source of this TCR beta chain is a study of T cells in tumors after PD-1 blockade. About the study: Treatment was either pembrolizumab 200 mg every 3 weeks or cemiplimab 350 mg every 2 weeks. Study observations and caveats: About 41% of tumor TCR clonotypes were also found in blood.

The CDR3 runs 13 residues. Germline lookup yields CDR1 SNHLY and CDR2 FYNNEI. The repertoire was sequenced with immunoSEQ multiplex PCR; TCRdb's copy has only in-frame clones and lacks some. Of over 20,000 clones listed, roughly 85% were seen once; the top ten hold 12%. About this clone: What it binds is unknown. Relative to the germline gene, one junction end is altered; a read error may explain this.

Template: tumor biopsy or peripheral blood genomic DNA, roughly 550-6,500 ng per sample. The source was PBMCs, collected after anti-PD-1 treatment. The rearrangement links TRBV2 to TRBJ2-7; 8 bases agree with TRBD1. The receptor's source is a human donor with basal cell carcinoma. The CDR3 loop is CASSEDLGQGNHF. The DNA of the CDR3 is TGTGCCAGCAGTGAAGACCTCGGACAGGGCAACCACTTC.